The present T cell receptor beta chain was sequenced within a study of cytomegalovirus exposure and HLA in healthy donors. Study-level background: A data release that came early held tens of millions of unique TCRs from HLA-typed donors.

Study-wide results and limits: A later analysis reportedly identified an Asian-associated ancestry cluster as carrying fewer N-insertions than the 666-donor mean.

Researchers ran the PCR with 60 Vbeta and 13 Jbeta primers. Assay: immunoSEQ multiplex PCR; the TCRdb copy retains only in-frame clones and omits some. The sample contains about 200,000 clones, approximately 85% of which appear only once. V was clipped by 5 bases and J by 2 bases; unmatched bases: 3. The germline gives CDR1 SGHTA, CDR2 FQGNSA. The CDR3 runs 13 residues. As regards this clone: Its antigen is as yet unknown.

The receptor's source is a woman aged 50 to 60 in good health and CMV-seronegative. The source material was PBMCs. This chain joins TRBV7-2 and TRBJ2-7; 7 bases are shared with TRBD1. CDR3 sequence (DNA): TGTGCCAGCAGCCGGGGACAGACCTACGAGCAGTACTTC. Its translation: CASSRGQTYEQYF.